This is a list of T cell receptor beta chains from one sample in a study of regulatory T cells in long-lasting Graves disease. TCRdb independently ran MiXCR on the multiplex PCR reads; one entry per CDR3 protein. Seen here are more than 400,000 distinct CDR3 sequences, roughly 17% observed once, and the top ten hold more than 10%. The same data also contributed to another study, on T cells in Graves' hyperthyroidism and ophthalmopathy.

Here the sequenced sample was peripheral blood mononuclear cells (PBMCs), taken at new diagnosis, from a patient treated with antithyroid drugs. The source of these receptors is a man aged 35 to 55 with Graves disease. Each CDR3 is given with its conserved first and last residue. A D gene is named only where the DNA matches it firmly. The size of a clone is reported for some rows only, either as once, few or many, or as a class for expanded clones.

abundance,len,j_gene,d_gene,v_gene,CDR3aa,CDR3nt
NA,13,TRBJ2-3,NA,TRBV10-2,CASSDLSTDTQYF,TGCGCCAGCAGTGATCTTAGCACAGATACGCAGTATTTT
many,15,TRBJ2-7,TRBD2,TRBV19,CASSRGTSGAYEQYF,TGTGCCAGCAGCCGAGGGACTAGCGGGGCCTACGAGCAGTACTTC
NA,13,TRBJ2-1,NA,TRBV27,CASSSFLENEQFF,TGTGCCAGCAGTTCCTTCCTAGAAAATGAGCAGTTCTTC
many,14,TRBJ2-2,NA,TRBV28,CASSFSGVAGELFF,TGTGCCAGCAGTTTCTCAGGTGTTGCCGGGGAGCTGTTTTTT
few,11,TRBJ2-1,NA,TRBV30,CAWRRNGEQFF,TGTGCCTGGAGGAGGAACGGTGAGCAGTTCTTC
few,15,TRBJ2-1,TRBD2,TRBV6-1,CASRGTSGRVNEQFF,TGTGCCAGCAGGGGGACTAGCGGGAGGGTCAATGAGCAGTTCTTC
many,14,TRBJ2-7,TRBD2,TRBV28,CASSFLAGASKQYF,TGTGCCAGCAGTTTTTTAGCGGGAGCATCCAAGCAGTACTTC
many,13,TRBJ2-7,NA,TRBV10-1,CASSEAGAYEQYF,TGCGCCAGCAGTGAGGCAGGGGCCTACGAGCAGTACTTC
NA,14,TRBJ2-7,NA,TRBV4-2,CASSQERVLHEQYF,TGTGCCAGCAGCCAAGAAAGGGTATTGCACGAGCAGTACTTC
few,14,TRBJ2-3,TRBD2,TRBV27,CASSFLGLADTQYF,TGTGCCAGCAGTTTCCTAGGACTAGCGGACACGCAGTATTTT
NA,15,TRBJ1-6,NA,TRBV5-1,CASSLGGDGNSPLHF,TGTGCCAGCAGCTTAGGAGGGGATGGAAATTCACCCCTCCACTTT
many,18,TRBJ2-7,TRBD2,TRBV12-5,CASGLASGTSGSSYEQYF,TGTGCTAGTGGTTTGGCATCCGGGACTAGCGGGAGTTCCTACGAGCAGTACTTC
few,14,TRBJ2-2,TRBD1,TRBV19,CASSLRDRDGELFF,TGTGCCAGTAGTTTACGGGACAGGGACGGGGAGCTGTTTTTT
many,15,TRBJ2-2,TRBD2,TRBV12-3/TRBV12-4,CASSFSGIPTGELFF,TGTGCCAGCAGTTTTAGCGGGATACCCACCGGGGAGCTGTTTTTT
NA,15,TRBJ2-1,NA,TRBV24-1,CATSDWANKGNEQFF,TGTGCCACCAGTGATTGGGCAAACAAAGGGAATGAGCAGTTCTTC
NA,13,TRBJ2-1,TRBD2,TRBV5-1,CASSRLAVDEQFF,TGCGCCAGCAGCCGACTAGCGGTCGATGAGCAGTTCTTC
NA,15,TRBJ1-4,TRBD1,TRBV9,CASSVTGQGNEKLFF,TGTGCCAGCAGCGTAACGGGACAGGGAAATGAAAAACTGTTTTTT
NA,17,TRBJ2-1,TRBD2,TRBV27,CASSLRPLAGPYNEQFF,TGTGCCAGCAGTTTGCGCCCTCTAGCGGGTCCCTACAATGAGCAGTTCTTC
NA,15,TRBJ2-3,NA,TRBV11-2,CASSQELGLGNTQYF,TGTGCCAGCAGCCAAGAATTAGGTTTAGGAAATACGCAGTATTTT
many,12,TRBJ2-7,NA,TRBV30,CAWGQGDYEQYF,TGTGCCTGGGGACAAGGCGACTACGAGCAGTACTTC
NA,14,TRBJ1-4,TRBD1,TRBV20-1,CSATKQGANEKLFF,TGCAGTGCTACCAAACAGGGGGCAAATGAAAAACTGTTTTTT
many,13,TRBJ2-7,NA,TRBV27,CASSFSRGYEQYF,TGTGCCAGCAGTTTTAGCAGGGGCTACGAGCAGTACTTC
many,17,TRBJ1-1,TRBD1,TRBV11-2,CASSSSGQGLGDTEAFF,TGTGCCAGCAGCTCCTCGGGACAGGGTCTTGGGGACACTGAAGCTTTCTTT
NA,12,TRBJ1-1,NA,TRBV29-1,CGVQTGNTEAFF,TGCGGCGTTCAGACGGGGAACACTGAAGCTTTCTTT
few,16,TRBJ1-5,TRBD1,TRBV12-5,CASGSSGQGRNQPQHF,TGTGCTAGTGGTTCCTCAGGACAGGGTAGGAATCAGCCCCAGCATTTT
many,14,TRBJ1-2,TRBD1,TRBV6-1,CASAGTGANYGYTF,TGTGCCAGCGCAGGGACAGGAGCTAACTATGGCTACACCTTC
NA,15,TRBJ2-6,NA,TRBV29-1,CSVERILAGANVLTF,TGCAGCGTCGAGAGGATACTGGCTGGGGCCAACGTCCTGACTTTC
many,14,TRBJ2-1,NA,TRBV3-1,CASSQVSPYNEQFF,TGTGCCAGCAGCCAAGTTTCCCCCTACAATGAGCAGTTCTTC
NA,15,TRBJ2-5,TRBD2,TRBV14,CASTANGLAVNTQYF,TGTGCCAGCACCGCCAATGGACTAGCGGTAAATACCCAGTACTTC
many,14,TRBJ1-1,NA,TRBV5-6,CASSRLAGNTEAFF,TGTGCCAGCAGCCGCCTGGCGGGTAACACTGAAGCTTTCTTT
many,13,TRBJ2-7,NA,TRBV28,CASSSGISYEQYF,TGTGCCAGCAGCTCAGGCATCTCCTACGAGCAGTACTTC
NA,13,TRBJ1-1,NA,TRBV6-1,CASRAEGEERAFF,TGTGCCAGCAGGGCCGAGGGGGAGGAACGAGCTTTCTTT
NA,14,TRBJ2-3,NA,TRBV12-3/TRBV12-4,CASSLDYRTDTQYF,TGTGCCAGCAGCCTAGATTATCGTACAGATACGCAGTATTTT
few,15,TRBJ2-7,TRBD1,TRBV2,CASSEAGTGGHEQYF,TGTGCCAGCAGTGAAGCCGGGACAGGGGGTCACGAGCAGTACTTC
many,15,TRBJ2-7,NA,TRBV7-2,CASSLVPETFYEQYF,TGTGCCAGCAGCTTAGTTCCCGAGACTTTCTACGAGCAGTACTTC
NA,15,TRBJ2-1,NA,TRBV19,CASSIALFSIYEQFF,TGTGCCAGTAGTATAGCTCTCTTTAGCATCTATGAGCAGTTCTTC
many,16,TRBJ1-1,NA,TRBV7-6,CASSLNIPNVNTEAFF,TGTGCCAGCAGCTTGAATATACCAAACGTGAACACTGAAGCTTTCTTT
many,13,TRBJ1-1,NA,TRBV24-1,CATSETTVSEAFF,TGTGCCACCAGTGAAACGACAGTATCTGAAGCTTTCTTT
many,18,TRBJ2-3,NA,TRBV2,CASSVWRELVPETDTQYF,TGTGCCAGCAGTGTATGGAGGGAACTAGTCCCCGAGACAGATACGCAGTATTTT
many,11,TRBJ2-7,NA,TRBV20-1,CSARVLDEQYF,TGCAGTGCTAGAGTATTGGACGAGCAGTACTTC
many,10,TRBJ2-7,NA,TRBV2,CASSGGEQYF,TGTGCCAGCAGTGGTGGCGAGCAGTACTTC